The 15 T cell receptor beta chains below were found in one sample sequenced in a study of T cell repertoires and HLA-DP antigens. No antigen is known for these receptors. Clones were sequenced by immunoSEQ multiplex PCR, and TCRdb holds only the in-frame ones, with some missing. The sample holds tens of thousands of clones, around 80% seen once. The sequencing sample was made of CD4+ T cells from PBMCs. The receptors derive from a man in his 60s in good health and CMV-seronegative.

J is TRBJ2-5 and V is TRBV5-5; 8 bases agree with TRBD2. Germline assignment: CDR1 SGHKS and CDR2 YYEKEE (reference sequence). The CDR3 consists of 18 residues. The ends lost 1 base at V and 4 bases at J; junction bases unmatched: 15. CDR3: CASSLTRGAGAVRETQYF. As DNA, the CDR3 is TGTGCCAGCAGCTTGACCAGGGGAGCGGGAGCAGTACGAGAGACCCAGTACTTC.

The genes are TRBV6-5 and TRBJ1-3, with D uncertain. Per germline, CDR1 MNHEY and CDR2 SVGAGI. V was clipped by 6 bases and J by 0 bases, with 12 bases between them. The CDR3 contains 15 residues. DNA for the CDR3: TGTGCCAGCAGCCGCCGCGATGGCTCTGGAAACACCATATATTTT. Protein: CASSRRDGSGNTIYF.

The V and J genes are TRBV11-2 and TRBJ2-7; TRBD2 aligns across 9 bases. This CDR3 is built from 15 residues. V was clipped by 5 bases and J by 6 bases; unmatched bases: 11. CDR1 and CDR2 from the germline V gene are SGHAT and FQNNGV. The CDR3 DNA follows: TGTGCCAGCAGCCCCTGGGCGGGAGGGCCCGCCGAGCAGTACGTC. Translated: CASSPWAGGPAEQYV.

The V gene is TRBV11-2, the J gene TRBJ2-7; no reliable D call. Per germline, CDR1 SGHAT and CDR2 FQNNGV. This CDR3 is built from 15 residues. V was shortened by 5 bases and J by 6 bases, with 20 bases between the two germline ends. For the CDR3, the DNA is TGTGCCAGCAGCCTATCCCCTGGGGTTACTGGCGAGCAGTACGTC. Translation: CASSLSPGVTGEQYV.

This clone was found a few times. The chain links TRBV15 to TRBJ1-1, with a weak D call TRBD1 (5 bases). V was trimmed by 2 bases and J by 2 bases, leaving 9 bases between them. Germline V gene lookup returns CDR1 LNHNV and CDR2 YYDKDF (reference sequence). The CDR3 extends over 14 amino acids. The CDR3, as DNA: TGTGCCACCAGCAGACAGGGTACCAACACTGAAGCTTTCTTT. Residues: CATSRQGTNTEAFF.

The chain has TRBV2 and TRBJ2-3; TRBD2 matches 13 bases. J gave up 1 base and V 6 bases, and 1 base lay outside the gene matches. CDR1 and CDR2 from the germline V gene are SNHLY and FYNNEI. CDR3 length: 15 residues. The DNA of the CDR3 is TGTGCCAGCAGCGGGACTAGCGGGGGCACAGATACGCAGTATTTT. Its protein product is CASSGTSGGTDTQYF.

The chain is built from TRBV5-1 and TRBJ2-5, with D tentatively TRBD2 (5 bases). This CDR3 has 14 amino acids. Germline CDR1 reads SGHRS; CDR2 reads YFSETQ. The V and J ends lost 0 bases and 1 base respectively, with 7 bases between them. The CDR3 coding sequence is TGCGCCAGCAGCTTGGGGAGCGGCCAAGAGACCCAGTACTTC. It yields the protein CASSLGSGQETQYF.

The V gene is TRBV10-2, the J gene TRBJ2-2; TRBD2 matches 15 bases. From germline, CDR1 is WSHSY and CDR2 SAAADI. The CDR3 runs 17 residues. V shed 6 bases, J shed 0 bases, and the junction held 2 bases outside the gene matches. The CDR3 region is CASSGLAGGPNTGELFF. Written as DNA, the CDR3 is TGCGCCAGCAGCGGACTAGCGGGAGGGCCGAACACCGGGGAGCTGTTTTTT.

The V and J genes are TRBV11-3 and TRBJ2-7; D is possibly TRBD2 (5 bases). This CDR3 spans 13 amino acids. From germline, CDR1 is SGHNT and CDR2 YENEEA. V dropped 1 base and J dropped 4 bases, with 8 bases sitting between them. The CDR3 nucleotides read TGTGCCAGCAGCTTAGGTCGGGAATACGAGCAGTACTTC. This sequence encodes CASSLGREYEQYF. Full variable domain (outside the CDR3, taken from reference TRBV11-3 and TRBJ2-7): EAGVVQSPRYKIIEKKQPVAFWCNPISGHNTLYWYLQNLGQGPELLIRYENEEAVDDSQLPKDRFSAERLKGVDSTLKIQPAELGDSAVYLCASSLGREYEQYFGPGTRLTVT.

V gene TRBV5-4 combines with J gene TRBJ2-5; weak D call: TRBD2 (7 bases). V was cut by 4 bases and J by 1 base, with 20 bases left in between. The CDR3 is made up of 17 amino acids. Germline V lookup: CDR1 SGHNT, CDR2 YYREEE (reference sequence). DNA for the CDR3: TGTGCCAGCAGCCCAAAAGGGTGGGGGGGGCTCCAAGAGACCCAGTACTTC. Residues: CASSPKGWGGLQETQYF.

The chain has TRBV29-1 and TRBJ2-3; D might be TRBD1 or TRBD2, each matching 5 bases. CDR1 is SQVTM, CDR2 ANQGSEA, per germline. Trimming cost V 3 bases and J 1 base, with 11 bases left between them. The length of the CDR3 is 14 residues. CDR3 sequence reads: CSVDPGRGTDTQYF. The DNA of the CDR3 is TGCAGCGTTGATCCGGGACGGGGCACAGATACGCAGTATTTT.

J is TRBJ1-1 and V is TRBV2, with D possibly TRBD1 on 6 matching bases. This CDR3 has 15 residues. V was pared by 3 bases and J by 3 bases, with 14 bases between. Germline V gene lookup returns CDR1 SNHLY and CDR2 FYNNEI. The CDR3 loop reads CASSEPGARDTEAFF. CDR3 coding DNA: TGTGCCAGCAGTGAGCCGGGGGCGCGGGACACTGAAGCTTTCTTT. Full variable domain (remainder filled in from reference TRBV2 and TRBJ1-1): EPEVTQTPSHQVTQMGQEVILRCVPISNHLYFYWYRQILGQKVEFLVSFYNNEISEKSEIFDDQFSVERPDGSNFTLKIRSTKLEDSAMYFCASSEPGARDTEAFFGQGTRLTVV.

V gene TRBV15 combines with J gene TRBJ2-7; D remains unclear. V was shortened by 5 bases and J by 0 bases, with 11 bases between the two germline ends. CDR3 length: 14 residues. Germline CDR1 LNHNV, CDR2 YYDKDF (reference sequence). CDR3 DNA sequence: TGTGCCACCAGCTACGGCCCTGGCTCCTACGAGCAGTACTTC. Its protein product is CATSYGPGSYEQYF. Variable domain in full (rest from reference TRBV15 and TRBJ2-7): DAMVIQNPRYQVTQFGKPVTLSCSQTLNHNVMYWYQQKSSQAPKLLFHYYDKDFNNEADTPDNFQSRRPNTSFCFLDIRSPGLGDTAMYLCATSYGPGSYEQYFGPGTRLTVT.

The chain uses TRBV6-5 and TRBJ1-6, with 7 bases fitting TRBD1. V was pared by 4 bases and J by 7 bases, with 4 bases of the junction left unmatched. The CDR3 consists of 14 residues. CDR1 and CDR2 (germline): MNHEY, SVGAGI. The CDR3 region is CASSSETGNSPLHF. The CDR3 coding sequence is TGTGCCAGCAGTTCGGAGACAGGGAATTCACCCCTCCACTTT.

The chain links TRBV7-8 to TRBJ2-4, with TRBD1 matching over 9 bases. The CDR3 has 17 amino acids. Germline V gene sequence: CDR1 SGHVS, CDR2 FQNEAQ. J gave up 0 bases and V 5 bases, and 8 bases lay outside the gene matches. In DNA form, the CDR3 reads TGTGCCAGCAGCGTAGTACAGGGGGCAGTAGCCAAAAACATTCAGTACTTC. Translated: CASSVVQGAVAKNIQYF.